Below, 7 T cell receptor beta chains from the same sample are listed, as sequenced in a study of cytomegalovirus exposure and HLA in healthy donors. Primers for the PCR totalled 60 Vbeta and 13 Jbeta. Sequencing was performed with immunoSEQ multiplex PCR; in TCRdb, only in-frame clones are kept and a portion is missing. The repertoire holds some 90,000 clones, over 65% seen once, with under 4% in the top ten. Material: PBMCs. The receptor source for this set is a man in his forties or fifties in good health and CMV-seronegative.

The chain combines TRBV10-3 with TRBJ1-1, with TRBD1 as a possible D gene (5 bases). The germline V and J ends were trimmed by 2 bases and 4 bases, with 14 bases remaining between them. Looked up from germline, CDR1 is ENHRY and CDR2 is SYGVKD. The CDR3 covers 15 residues. In DNA form, the CDR3 reads TGTGCCATCAGTGAGAAGAACGTAGGGGTCACTGAAGCTTTCTTT. It encodes CAISEKNVGVTEAFF.

This clone was recorded once. This chain links TRBV11-3 with TRBJ2-7; the match to TRBD1 covers 7 bases. Germline V gives CDR1 SGHNT, CDR2 YENEEA. The V segment lost 5 bases and the J segment 6 bases; nucleotides outside the gene matches: 16. This CDR3 comprises 16 residues. As DNA, the CDR3 is TGTGCCAGCAGCCTTGGACAGGCGAAGGGCTATAGCGAGCAGTACTTC. This gives the protein CASSLGQAKGYSEQYF.

The chain uses TRBV27 and TRBJ2-1, with TRBD2 matching over 9 bases. The CDR3 length is 15 residues. V was pared by 6 bases and J by 6 bases, with 9 bases of the junction left unmatched. Germline V CDR1 and CDR2: MNHEY, SMNVEV (reference sequence). The CDR3 loop is CASSPGTSRSNEQFF. The CDR3 region has the DNA TGTGCCAGCAGCCCCGGGACTAGCAGGTCCAATGAGCAGTTCTTC.

The genes are TRBV6-6 and TRBJ2-7; TRBD2 matches at 13 bases. Germline-derived CDR1 and CDR2 are MNHNY and SVGAGI (reference sequence). This CDR3 is built from 15 residues. Losses at the gene ends were 5 bases for V and 3 bases for J; bases not matched to a gene: 4. DNA of the CDR3: TGTGCCAGCAGTCAAGGGACTAGCGGGAACTACGAGCAGTACTTC. Its protein is CASSQGTSGNYEQYF.

This chain links TRBV11-2 with TRBJ1-4; D not resolved. The CDR3 runs to 13 residues. Germline values: CDR1 SGHAT, CDR2 FQNNGV. Trimming shortened V by 1 base and J by 5 bases, and 5 bases separated the two germline ends. The CDR3 region is CASSLGANEKLFF. DNA of the CDR3: TGTGCCAGCAGCTTAGGAGCGAATGAAAAACTGTTTTTT.

The V call is TRBV18, the J call TRBJ1-3; D perhaps matches TRBD1 (6 bases). In germline, CDR1 is KGHSH, CDR2 LQKENI. The CDR3 contains 16 residues. The germline V and J ends were trimmed by 3 bases and 0 bases, with 12 bases remaining between them. CDR3 sequence: CASSPRQGLSGNTIYF. DNA of the CDR3: TGTGCCAGCTCACCGAGGCAGGGGCTCTCTGGAAACACCATATATTTT.

This chain joins TRBV6-5 and TRBJ1-1; D uncertain. Germline assignment: CDR1 MNHEY and CDR2 SVGAGI. Trimming took 7 bases from V and 1 from J, leaving 10 bases between them. The CDR3 has 13 residues. In DNA form, the CDR3 reads TGTGCCAGCAATTGGGCGGGGAACACTGAAGCTTTCTTT. This encodes CASNWAGNTEAFF.